One sample yielded the 20 T cell receptor beta chains listed below, sequenced in a study of regulatory T cells in long-lasting Graves disease. Library construction for TCR beta used iRepertoire HTBI primers and Arm-PCR of CDR3 regions. TCRdb ran MiXCR on the multiplex PCR reads and lists one entry per CDR3 protein. The sample lists 530,000 or so distinct CDR3 sequences, roughly 15% seen once, with 12% in the top ten. The time point: newly diagnosed GD, antithyroid drugs for less than 3 months. With RNA extracted from PBMCs as input, the TCR library was made. These data were likewise used in another study, on T cells in Graves' hyperthyroidism and ophthalmopathy.

Sequenced material: peripheral blood mononuclear cells (PBMCs), taken at new diagnosis, from a patient treated with antithyroid drugs. These receptors were taken from a man between 18 and 29 years old with Graves disease.

Many counts were recorded for this clonotype. V and J are TRBV5-1 and TRBJ2-1; tentative D call: TRBD1 (6 bases). From germline, CDR1 is SGHRS and CDR2 YFSETQ. V lost 5 bases to trimming and J lost 5 bases, with 11 bases between them. The CDR3 covers 13 residues. CDR3 sequence reads: CASREGDNNEQFF. CDR3 bases: TGCGCCAGCAGAGAGGGGGACAACAATGAGCAGTTCTTC.

As regards this clonotype: This sequence may be a read error, since a much larger clone differs from it by one base. This is likely a read error, given that the CDR3 carries no conserved phenylalanine or tryptophan at its end. The gene calls are TRBV12-3 or TRBV12-4 and TRBJ2-7; possibly TRBD1 for D (6 bases). Trimming took 6 bases from V and 1 from J, leaving 10 bases between them. This CDR3 has 13 amino acids. For the CDR3, the DNA is TGTGCCAGCAGCAAGGGGGAGTCCTACGAGCAGTACCTC. Translated: CASSKGESYEQYL.

This clonotype was observed a handful of times. CDR3 protein: CASSFRDRRGYTF. CDR3 nucleotide sequence: TGTGCCAGCAGTTTCCGGGATCGAAGAGGCTACACCTTC. The gene calls are TRBV27 and TRBJ1-2; no definite D call. V gave up 3 bases and J gave up 8 bases, with 13 bases separating them. The germline V gene encodes CDR1 MNHEY and CDR2 SMNVEV (reference sequence). CDR3 size: 13 residues.

This clonotype has a count of ten or more. V is TRBV4-1 and J is TRBJ2-7; 8 bases map to TRBD1. J lost 2 bases, V lost 1 base, and 4 bases had no gene match. The germline V gene encodes CDR1 MGHRA and CDR2 YSYEKL. CDR3 length equals 15 residues. CDR3 amino acids: CASSQGQGPTYEQYF. The CDR3 nucleotides read TGCGCCAGCAGCCAAGGACAGGGGCCAACCTACGAGCAGTACTTC.

Many counts were recorded for this clonotype. One end of the junction is discordant with germline, which a read error may explain. The V gene is TRBV7-3, the J gene TRBJ2-3; D might be TRBD2 (5 bases). Germline V gene data show CDR1 as SGHTA and CDR2 as FQGTGA. This CDR3 spans 15 amino acids. For the CDR3, the DNA is TGCGCCAGCAGCCTCCAAGCGGCAAGCACAGATACGCAGTATTTT. Amino acid sequence: CASSLQAASTDTQYF. The variable domain in full, completed from reference TRBV7-3 and TRBJ2-3, reads GAGVSQTPSNKVTEKGKYVELRCDPISGHTALYWYRQSLGQGPEFLIYFQGTGAADDSGLPNDRFFAVRPEGSVSTLKIQRTERGDSAVYLCASSLQAASTDTQYFGPGTRLTVL.

With regard to this clonotype: The CDR3 end shows no conserved phenylalanine or tryptophan, and so a read error is likely. J is TRBJ2-2 and V is TRBV6-4; 7 bases fit TRBD1. This CDR3 contains 17 residues. The germline V gene encodes CDR1 MRHNA and CDR2 SNTAGT. The CDR3 here is CASSYSSGQANTGELFS. For the CDR3, the DNA is TGTGCCAGCAGTTACTCGTCTGGACAGGCGAACACCGGGGAGCTGTTTTCT.

In its sample, this clonotype was seen many times. The rearrangement links TRBV2 to TRBJ1-1; possibly TRBD1 for D (5 bases). Trimming took 3 bases from V and 4 from J, leaving 9 bases between them. This CDR3 contains 13 residues. From germline, CDR1 is SNHLY and CDR2 FYNNEI. The CDR3 DNA is TGTGCCAGCAGTGACAGGGCTGTCACTGAAGCTTTCTTT. This encodes CASSDRAVTEAFF.

This clonotype was counted at least ten times. The chain recombines TRBV5-1 with TRBJ2-1; 13 nucleotides line up with TRBD2. The germline V gene encodes CDR1 SGHRS and CDR2 YFSETQ. The CDR3 is 16 residues long. Trimming took 2 bases from V and 5 from J; bases not matched to a gene: 4. Written as DNA, the CDR3 is TGCGCCAGCAGCTTTGGACTAGCGGGAGTCGACAATGAGCAGTTCTTC. Its protein is CASSFGLAGVDNEQFF.

The table lists this clonotype with many counts. V usage is TRBV18 and J usage is TRBJ1-5; possible D gene TRBD1, 6 bases. CDR3 length: 14 residues. V lost 6 bases, J lost 7 bases, and 16 bases lay in between. Per germline, CDR1 KGHSH and CDR2 LQKENI. The CDR3 loop reads CASSGGGIDQPQHF. The CDR3 DNA follows: TGTGCCAGCTCCGGAGGGGGAATCGACCAGCCCCAGCATTTT.

This clonotype was recorded a few times. The chain couples TRBV30 to TRBJ1-6, with D possibly being TRBD1 (6 bases). This CDR3 is built from 15 residues. V lost 5 bases, J lost 0 bases, and 11 bases lay in between. In germline, CDR1 is GTSNPN, CDR2 SVGIG (reference sequence). CDR3 region: CAWEKGGSYNSPLHF. In nucleotides, the CDR3 is TGTGCCTGGGAGAAAGGGGGCTCCTATAATTCACCCCTCCACTTT.

This clonotype was counted many times. The V gene is TRBV20-1, the J gene TRBJ1-2; 9 nucleotides line up with TRBD1. The germline V gene has CDR1 DFQATT and CDR2 SNEGSKA (reference sequence). With V trimmed by 6 bases and J by 6 bases, 11 bases remained unmatched. The CDR3 has 14 amino acids. The CDR3 nucleotides are TGCAGTGCGGCTCGTGAGGACAGGGGCGATGGCTACACCTTC. This codes for CSAAREDRGDGYTF.

The chain has TRBV5-1 and TRBJ1-1, with no clear D. Trimming pared 2 bases from V and 3 bases from J, leaving 8 bases between. There are 13 residues in the CDR3. Germline V gene lookup returns CDR1 SGHRS and CDR2 YFSETQ. The CDR3 DNA follows: TGCGCCAGCAGCTTAGGTCCAGACACTGAAGCTTTCTTT. This encodes CASSLGPDTEAFF.

With regard to this clonotype: Germline is not matched at one junction end, which may reflect a read error. The chain is built from TRBV19 and TRBJ2-1; a weak D match, TRBD2 (5 bases). The CDR3 is made up of 13 amino acids. Per germline, CDR1 LNHDA and CDR2 SQIVND (reference sequence). The CDR3 DNA reads as TGTGCCAGTAGAATAGCGTCTGGAGGTGAGCAGTTCTTC. It is translated as CASRIASGGEQFF.

This clonotype has just one count. V gene TRBV4-2 combines with J gene TRBJ2-5, with D perhaps TRBD2 (6 bases). V shed 5 bases and J shed 4 bases, with 11 bases lying between them. CDR1 and CDR2 from the germline V gene are LGHNA and YNFKEQ. The CDR3 has 13 amino acids. DNA for the CDR3: TGTGCCAGCAGCTCGAGACTAGGAGAGACCCAGTACTTC. Protein sequence: CASSSRLGETQYF.

In its sample, this clonotype was seen a few times. The rearrangement joins TRBV5-1 to TRBJ1-1; 8 positions match TRBD1. With V trimmed by 6 bases and J by 11 bases, 9 bases remained unmatched. The CDR3 is 12 residues long. Germline values: CDR1 SGHRS, CDR2 YFSETQ. CDR3: CASTGQGVEAFF. CDR3 bases: TGCGCCAGCACTGGACAGGGCGTGGAGGCTTTCTTT.

This clonotype occurred a few times. The chain recombines TRBV14 with TRBJ2-6; D gene ambiguous. This CDR3 spans 15 amino acids. From germline, CDR1 is SGHDN and CDR2 FVKESK. V shed 5 bases and J shed 0 bases, with 8 bases lying between them. The CDR3 coding sequence is TGTGCCAGCAGCGCAAAAAACTCTGGGGCCAACGTCCTGACTTTC. This gives the protein CASSAKNSGANVLTF.

Only a few counts were recorded for this clonotype. The chain combines TRBV29-1 with TRBJ1-1; D is perhaps TRBD1 (5 bases). From germline, CDR1 is SQVTM and CDR2 ANQGSEA. The CDR3 is made up of 10 amino acids. V lost 4 bases to trimming and J lost 6 bases, with 6 bases between them. The CDR3 loop reads CSVGGSEAFF. The DNA of the CDR3 is TGCAGCGTTGGGGGGTCTGAAGCTTTCTTT.

This clonotype was detected a few times. The chain uses TRBV29-1 and TRBJ2-3; D is unclear. The CDR3 totals 13 residues. CDR1 is SQVTM and CDR2 is ANQGSEA in the germline V gene. The CDR3 reads CNGAFQDTDTQYF. The CDR3 coding sequence is TGCAACGGCGCCTTCCAAGACACAGATACGCAGTATTTT.

The chain links TRBV28 to TRBJ1-3; D unresolved. Deletions cut 3 bases from V and 0 bases from J, with 15 bases between. Germline CDR1 is MDHEN and CDR2 is SYDVKM. The CDR3 is 17 amino acids. CDR3 nucleotides: TGTGCCAGCAGTTTCGGCAGCCGGAGATTCTCTGGAAACACCATATATTTT. Amino acid sequence: CASSFGSRRFSGNTIYF.

This clonotype was seen many times. The chain couples TRBV6-1 to TRBJ1-5; 11 bases match TRBD1. The CDR3 loop spans 15 amino acids. V dropped 6 bases and J dropped 7; count of bases not matched to a gene: 8. Looked up from germline, CDR1 is MNHNS and CDR2 is SASEGT. The CDR3 loop reads CASSYGTGGGQPQHF. The CDR3 bases are TGTGCCAGCAGCTATGGGACAGGGGGAGGGCAGCCCCAGCATTTT.